One and the same sample provided the 8 T cell receptor beta chains below, sequenced in a study of blood T cell repertoires in COVID-19 (TCRdb year 2020). The library was built by means of the immunoSEQ multiplex PCR assay. The clones in this table, taken by TCRdb from immuneACCESS, are in-frame only. Not every clone is retained; where verified, under half of the shortfall comes from an unresolved V gene, and the cause of the rest is unknown. The sample contains around 100,000 clones, about 90% of them found a single time. The ten largest make up 5% of the sample. The source material was peripheral blood. These TCRs come from a human donor in a cohort sampled during active COVID-19.

The rearrangement links TRBV30 to TRBJ1-4; D is possibly TRBD1 (6 bases). V lost 2 bases, J lost 0 bases, and 10 bases lay in between. Germline values: CDR1 GTSNPN, CDR2 SVGIG (reference sequence). This CDR3 spans 15 amino acids. The CDR3 region is CAWSPGQTTNEKLFF. DNA for the CDR3: TGTGCCTGGAGTCCCGGACAGACAACTAATGAAAAACTGTTTTTT. The full variable domain, rest sourced from reference TRBV30 and TRBJ1-4, is SQTIHQWPATLVQPVGSPLSLECTVEGTSNPNLYWYRQAAGRGLQLLFYSVGIGQISSEVPQNLSASRPQDRQFILSSKKLLLSDSGFYLCAWSPGQTTNEKLFFGSGTQLSVL.

This sequence joins TRBV28 and TRBJ2-7, with 10 bases lining up with TRBD2. This CDR3 spans 19 amino acids. Per germline, CDR1 MDHEN and CDR2 SYDVKM. V lost 1 base, J lost 1 base, and 13 bases stayed unmatched. CDR3 region: CASSLYYTSGRAISYEQYF. DNA of the CDR3: TGTGCCAGCAGTTTATACTATACAAGCGGGAGGGCTATTTCCTACGAGCAGTACTTC.

The rearrangement uses TRBV11-3 and TRBJ2-7, with 10 bases lining up with TRBD1. In germline, CDR1 is SGHNT, CDR2 YENEEA. The CDR3 is 14 amino acids. J gave up 2 bases and V 4 bases, and 2 bases lay outside the gene matches. In DNA, the CDR3 is TGTGCCAGCAGCTACGGGACAGGGGCCTACGAGCAGTACTTC. It is translated as CASSYGTGAYEQYF.

The chain uses TRBV30 and TRBJ2-7; TRBD1 aligns across 11 bases. This CDR3 spans 15 amino acids. Germline CDR1 is GTSNPN and CDR2 is SVGIG (reference sequence). V lost 1 base and J lost 4; bases outside the gene matches: 6. CDR3 bases: TGTGCCTGGAGTGAAACCGGGACAGGGGGATACGAGCAGTACTTC. Amino acid sequence: CAWSETGTGGYEQYF.

The chain carries TRBV28 and TRBJ1-2; D is perhaps TRBD1 (5 bases). Per the germline V gene, CDR1 is MDHEN and CDR2 is SYDVKM. This CDR3 has 14 residues. V was shortened by 3 bases and J by 6 bases, with 14 bases between the two germline ends. The CDR3 coding sequence is TGTGCCAGCAGTTTCGGACCCGGGGGGAATGGCTACACCTTC. It translates to CASSFGPGGNGYTF.

V and J are TRBV5-4 and TRBJ1-2, with a possible D match to TRBD1 (6 bases). This CDR3 is built from 13 residues. Germline V CDR1 and CDR2: SGHNT, YYREEE (reference sequence). With 1 base removed from V and 5 bases from J, the gap between germline ends came to 9 bases. The CDR3 here is CASSLPQGYGYTF. The CDR3 bases are TGTGCCAGCAGCTTGCCGCAGGGGTATGGCTACACCTTC.

V and J are TRBV5-3 and TRBJ2-2; 9 bases fit TRBD1. Being an ORF, TRBV5-3 has a function that is uncertain. V shed 4 bases and J 5 bases; nucleotides not matched to a gene: 6. There are 15 residues in the CDR3. The CDR3 region has the DNA TGTGCCAGAAGCGGCCCGGGACAGGGAACCGGGGAGCTGTTTTTT. It specifies CARSGPGQGTGELFF.

The CDR3 spells CASSSPFQSRGHYEQYF. CDR3 coding DNA: TGTGCCAGCAGCTCGCCGTTCCAGTCGAGGGGGCACTACGAGCAGTACTTC. The chain is built from TRBV5-6 and TRBJ2-7, with 7 bases that match TRBD1. This CDR3 comprises 17 residues. Germline CDR1 and CDR2: SGHDT and YYEEEE. The ends lost 3 bases at V and 3 bases at J; junction bases unmatched: 15. The full variable domain, its missing parts supplied by reference TRBV5-6 and TRBJ2-7, is DAGVTQSPTHLIKTRGQQVTLRCSPKSGHDTVSWYQQALGQGPQFIFQYYEEEERQRGNFPDRFSGHQFPNYSSELNVNALLLGDSALYLCASSSPFQSRGHYEQYFGPGTRLTVT.